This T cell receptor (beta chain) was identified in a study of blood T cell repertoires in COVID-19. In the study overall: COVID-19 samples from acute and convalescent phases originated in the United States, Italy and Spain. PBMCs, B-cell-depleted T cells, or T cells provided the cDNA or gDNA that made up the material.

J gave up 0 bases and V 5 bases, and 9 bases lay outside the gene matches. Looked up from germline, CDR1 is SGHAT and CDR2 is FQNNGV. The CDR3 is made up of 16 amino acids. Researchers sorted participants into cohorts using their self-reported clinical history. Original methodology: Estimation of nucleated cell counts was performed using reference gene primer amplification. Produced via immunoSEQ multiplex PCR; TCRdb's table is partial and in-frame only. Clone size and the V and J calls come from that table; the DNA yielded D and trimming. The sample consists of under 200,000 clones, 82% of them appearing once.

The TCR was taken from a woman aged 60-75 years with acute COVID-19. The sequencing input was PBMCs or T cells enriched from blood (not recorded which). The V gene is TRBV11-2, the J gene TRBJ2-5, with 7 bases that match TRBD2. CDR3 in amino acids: CASSPKRGRYQETQYF. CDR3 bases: TGTGCCAGCAGCCCAAAGCGGGGCCGGTACCAAGAGACCCAGTACTTC.